This T cell receptor beta chain was sequenced for a study of cytomegalovirus exposure and HLA in healthy donors. The CDR3 contains 17 residues. Between the trimmed V and J ends, which lost 1 base and 1 base, there was a span of 14 bases. Germline values: CDR1 SGHTA, CDR2 FQGNSA. PCR was performed using 60 Vbeta and 13 Jbeta primers. Only in-frame clones appear in the TCRdb table, and some are missing; sequencing was by immunoSEQ multiplex PCR. The sample has approximately 44,000 clones; roughly 80% are singletons. Specimen: PBMCs. The receptor's source is a man in his fifties or sixties in good health and CMV-seronegative. The chain couples TRBV7-2 to TRBJ1-3; D gene ambiguous. The CDR3 DNA reads as TGTGCCAGCAGCTTAGGTCCAGGATCCTTATCTGGAAACACCATATATTTT. This sequence encodes CASSLGPGSLSGNTIYF.